What follows are 7 T cell receptor beta chains derived from one specimen sequenced in a study of blood T cell repertoires in COVID-19. Sequencing was performed with immunoSEQ multiplex PCR; in TCRdb, only in-frame clones are kept and a portion is missing. The sample lists around 130,000 clones, less than 90% occurring once. The specimen was peripheral blood. The receptor source for this set is a young man with COVID-19, enrolled during active disease.

The genes are TRBV2 and TRBJ1-4, with a possible D match to TRBD1 (6 bases). CDR1 and CDR2 (germline): SNHLY, FYNNEI. Trimming removed 5 bases at V and 7 bases at J, with 20 bases between. The CDR3 runs to 16 residues. The CDR3 region is CASSWTVTIQSEKLFF. CDR3 bases: TGTGCCAGCAGTTGGACAGTTACGATACAGTCTGAAAAACTGTTTTTT.

J is TRBJ2-6 and V is TRBV3-1 (or the pseudogene TRBV3-2), with 8 bases fitting TRBD2. J was trimmed by 0 bases and V by 0 bases; bases with no gene match: 7. The CDR3 runs to 19 residues. Germline loops: CDR1 LGHDT, CDR2 YNNKEL (reference sequence). The CDR3 DNA is TGTGCCAGCAGCCAAGAGGGACTAGGGTCGCGCTCTGGGGCCAACGTCCTGACTTTC. Its protein is CASSQEGLGSRSGANVLTF.

V usage is TRBV5-4 and J usage is TRBJ2-1; the match to TRBD2 covers 7 bases. The V gene end was trimmed by 1 base and the J gene end by 5 bases; junction bases not matched to a gene: 9. The CDR3 runs 16 residues. Per germline, CDR1 SGHNT and CDR2 YYREEE (reference sequence). For the CDR3, the DNA is TGTGCCAGCAGCTTGTGGGGGAGGGCCCCAAACAATGAGCAGTTCTTC. It yields the protein CASSLWGRAPNNEQFF.

The gene calls are TRBV7-2 and TRBJ1-2; 8 bases are a match to TRBD1. With V trimmed by 5 bases and J by 8 bases, 7 bases remained unmatched. CDR3 length: 13 residues. Germline V gene data show CDR1 as SGHTA and CDR2 as FQGNSA. CDR3 protein: CASSREQGGGYTF. The CDR3 nucleotides are TGTGCCAGCAGCCGGGAACAGGGGGGCGGCTACACCTTC.

This chain links TRBV27 with TRBJ2-1, with TRBD1 identical over 9 bases. Germline V gives CDR1 MNHEY, CDR2 SMNVEV (reference sequence). This CDR3 comprises 15 residues. J lost 11 bases, V lost 4 bases, and 12 bases had no gene match. The DNA of the CDR3 is TGTGCCAGCAGTTCACAGGGGGCGCGGGCGTTAAAGCAGTTCTTC. Translating gives CASSSQGARALKQFF.

Note on this clone: A junction boundary mismatches the germline segment, possibly from a read error. The gene calls are TRBV11-2 and TRBJ2-1, with 8 bases lining up with TRBD2. Germline V gene sequence: CDR1 SGHAT, CDR2 FQNNGV. The CDR3 consists of 15 residues. The CDR3 DNA reads TGTGCCAGCTGCTTAGTAGCGGGATCCTACAATGAGCAGTTCTTC. Its translation: CASCLVAGSYNEQFF.

The V and J genes are TRBV19 and TRBJ1-5; 10 nucleotides match TRBD1. Germline V gene data show CDR1 as LNHDA and CDR2 as SQIVND (reference sequence). The CDR3 consists of 15 residues. With V trimmed by 3 bases and J by 7 bases, 6 bases remained unmatched. CDR3 protein: CASSMGQGSSQPQHF. As DNA, the CDR3 is TGTGCCAGTAGTATGGGACAGGGGAGTTCCCAGCCCCAGCATTTT.